This paragraph covers one T cell receptor beta chain sequence. Its antigen is unidentified. Documented time point: newly diagnosed, previously untreated cHL patient sample. From thawed PBMCs, CD4+ T cells were purified using magnetic negative selection. What served as comparison were PBMCs in newly diagnosed, untreated classical Hodgkin lymphoma. Here immunoSEQ multiplex PCR was the method, and the copy in TCRdb shows in-frame clones only, minus some. The repertoire has under 35,000 clones, about 87% of them found once; the top ten carry roughly 1.2%. This specimen belongs to a study of PD-1 blockade in classical Hodgkin lymphoma. Findings and caveats of the study: Why the repertoires differ is still unclear, perhaps disease activity or prior therapy. According to reports, newly diagnosed patients had lower baseline TCR diversity than healthy donors, and relapsed/refractory patients had lower baseline TCR diversity still.

Germline V gene lookup returns CDR1 LGHNA and CDR2 YNFKEQ. V lost 2 bases and J 0 bases, leaving 8 bases between the germline ends. This CDR3 region has 15 residues. The sequenced sample was CD4+ T cells from blood. This clonotype originated in a human donor with classical Hodgkin lymphoma. This rearrangement joins TRBV4-2 to TRBJ2-1; no clear D gene. CDR3 DNA sequence: TGTGCCAGCAGCCAACTTCCGAGCTCCTACAATGAGCAGTTCTTC. Amino acids: CASSQLPSSYNEQFF.